This TCR beta chain was captured by sequencing in a study of breast tumors, draining lymph nodes, adjacent tissues. Trimming cost V 3 bases and J 3 bases; bases outside gene matches: 7. The CDR3 runs 14 residues. Germline CDR1 is DFQATT and CDR2 is SNEGSKA (reference sequence). Study observations and caveats: That most tumor T cells come from lymph nodes remained unproven. Tumor repertoires ranked between lymph nodes and nontumor tissue in diversity, with V and J gene preferences. Compared with basal-like, luminal-like tumors shared significantly more repertoire with nontumor tissue. The data were judged consistent with most tumor T cells coming from lymph node and expanding in tumor.

Each CDR3 protein is one row after TCRdb ran MiXCR on the multiplex PCR reads. The sample shows 25,000 or so distinct CDR3 sequences, approximately 75% of them seen only once. Notes on this clonotype: Its matching antigen is unknown.

This TCR was recovered from a female donor with breast cancer. Some clones in this sample may be carry-over from other donors' samples. The chain couples TRBV20-1 to TRBJ2-7, with TRBD1 matching 8 bases. Material for sequencing was tumor-adjacent breast tissue. Here the CDR3 reads CSARTPDRVYEQYF. CDR3 nucleotides: TGCAGTGCTAGGACCCCGGACAGGGTCTACGAGCAGTACTTC.